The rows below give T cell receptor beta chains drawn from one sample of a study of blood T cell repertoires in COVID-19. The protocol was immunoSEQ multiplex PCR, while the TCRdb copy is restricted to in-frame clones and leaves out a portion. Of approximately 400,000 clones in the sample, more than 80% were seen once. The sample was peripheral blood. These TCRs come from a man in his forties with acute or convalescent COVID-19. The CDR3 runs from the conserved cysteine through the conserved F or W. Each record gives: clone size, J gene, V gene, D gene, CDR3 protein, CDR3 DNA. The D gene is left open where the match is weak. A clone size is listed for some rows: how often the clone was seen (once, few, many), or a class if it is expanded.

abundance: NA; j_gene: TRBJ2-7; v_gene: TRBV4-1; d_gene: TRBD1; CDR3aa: CASSDDRGPYEQYF; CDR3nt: TGCGCCAGCAGCGACGACAGGGGGCCCTACGAGCAGTACTTC
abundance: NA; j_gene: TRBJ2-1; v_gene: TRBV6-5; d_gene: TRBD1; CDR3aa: CASSYNQGAYNEQFF; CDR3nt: TGTGCCAGCAGTTACAATCAGGGGGCCTACAATGAGCAGTTCTTC
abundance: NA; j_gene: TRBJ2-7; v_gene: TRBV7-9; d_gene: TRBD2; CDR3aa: CASSTRLADLSYEQYF; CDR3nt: TGTGCCAGCAGCACCAGACTAGCCGACCTCTCCTACGAGCAGTACTTC
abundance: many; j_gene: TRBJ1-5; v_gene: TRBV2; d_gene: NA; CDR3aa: CASSPTVGYQPQHF; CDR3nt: TGTGCCAGCAGTCCGACAGTGGGGTATCAGCCCCAGCATTTT
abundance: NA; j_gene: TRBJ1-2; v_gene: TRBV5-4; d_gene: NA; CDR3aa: CASSLANYGYTF; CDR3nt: TGTGCCAGCAGCCTAGCTAACTATGGCTACACCTTC
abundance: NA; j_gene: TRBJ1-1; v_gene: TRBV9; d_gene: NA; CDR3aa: CASSRVNTEAFF; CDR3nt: TGTGCCAGCAGCCGGGTTAACACTGAAGCTTTCTTT
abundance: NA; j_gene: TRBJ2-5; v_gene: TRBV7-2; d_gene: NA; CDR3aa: CASSLGYSFVGAQETQYF; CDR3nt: TGTGCCAGCAGCTTAGGTTACTCGTTTGTAGGGGCTCAAGAGACCCAGTACTTC
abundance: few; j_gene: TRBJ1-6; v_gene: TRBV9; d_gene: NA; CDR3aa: CATSSGMDNSPLHF; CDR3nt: TGTGCCACCTCCAGCGGGATGGATAATTCACCCCTCCACTTT
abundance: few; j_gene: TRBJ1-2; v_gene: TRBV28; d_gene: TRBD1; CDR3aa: CASRATGAPDYGYTF; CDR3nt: TGTGCCAGCAGGGCGACAGGGGCACCCGACTATGGCTACACCTTC
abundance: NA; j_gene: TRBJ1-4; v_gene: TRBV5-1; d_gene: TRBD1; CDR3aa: CASSPGQGREKLFF; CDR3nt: TGCGCCAGCAGCCCAGGACAGGGGAGAGAAAAACTGTTTTTT
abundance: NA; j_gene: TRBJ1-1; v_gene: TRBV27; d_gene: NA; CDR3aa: CASSLTGMRSEAFF; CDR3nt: TGTGCCAGCAGTTTAACAGGGATGAGGTCTGAAGCTTTCTTT
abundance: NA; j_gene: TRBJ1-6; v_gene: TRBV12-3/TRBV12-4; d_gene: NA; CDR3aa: CASSLSGVSPLHF; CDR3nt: TGTGCCAGCAGTTTGTCGGGGGTTTCACCCCTCCACTTT